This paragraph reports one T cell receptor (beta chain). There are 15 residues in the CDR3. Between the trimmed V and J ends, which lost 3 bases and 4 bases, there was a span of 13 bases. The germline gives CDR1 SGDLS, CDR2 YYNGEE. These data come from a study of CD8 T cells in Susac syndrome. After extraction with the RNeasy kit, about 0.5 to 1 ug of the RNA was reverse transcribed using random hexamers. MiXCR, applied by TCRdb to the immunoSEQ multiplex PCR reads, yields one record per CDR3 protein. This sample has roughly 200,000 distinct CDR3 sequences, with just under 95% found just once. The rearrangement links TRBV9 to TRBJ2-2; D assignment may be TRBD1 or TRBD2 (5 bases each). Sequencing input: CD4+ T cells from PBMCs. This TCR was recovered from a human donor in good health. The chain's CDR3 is CASSARDPSTGELFF. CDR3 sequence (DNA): TGTGCCAGCAGCGCCCGGGACCCAAGCACCGGGGAGCTGTTTTTT.